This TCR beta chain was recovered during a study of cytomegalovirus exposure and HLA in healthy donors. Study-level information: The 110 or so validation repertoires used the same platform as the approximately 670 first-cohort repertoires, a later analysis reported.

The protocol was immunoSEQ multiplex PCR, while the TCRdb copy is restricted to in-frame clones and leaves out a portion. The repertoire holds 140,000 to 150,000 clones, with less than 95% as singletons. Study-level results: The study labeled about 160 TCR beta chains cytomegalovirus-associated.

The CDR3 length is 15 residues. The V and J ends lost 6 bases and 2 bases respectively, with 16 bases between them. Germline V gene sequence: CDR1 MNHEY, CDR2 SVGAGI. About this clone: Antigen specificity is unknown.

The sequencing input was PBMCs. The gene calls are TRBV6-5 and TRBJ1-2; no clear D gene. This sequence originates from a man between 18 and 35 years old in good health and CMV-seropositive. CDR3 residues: CASSLTTGKNYGYTF. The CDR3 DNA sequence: TGTGCCAGCAGCCTCACTACCGGGAAAAACTATGGCTACACCTTC.